This entry concerns a single T cell receptor beta chain. As yet, its antigen is unknown. The V end was cut by 4 bases, the J end by 4 bases, with 8 bases between. Germline CDR1 is SQVTM and CDR2 is ANQGSEA. This CDR3 region has 13 residues. This sample is part of a study of human T cells and chemical hapten exposure. Study-level findings and limits: Compared to controls, expanded TCRs made significantly more large clusters of similar CDR3s. Donors' alopecia may make their immune response differ from healthy people's. Unchanged with DPC sensitization were TCRs above 1 in 1000 frequency.

The time point was: pre-sensitization, week 0. The treatment is: therapeutic diphenylcyclopropenone sensitization with weekly scalp DPC. TCRdb reanalysed the RACE reads using MiXCR and keeps one entry per CDR3 protein. The sample includes around 380,000 distinct CDR3 sequences, over 5% seen only once; the top ten take around 8%. The V call is TRBV29-1, the J call TRBJ2-6; no definite D call. This material consisted of whole blood, taken in connection with sensitization to the hapten diphenylcyclopropenone (DPC). The TCR sequence derives from a woman aged 18 to 35 with alopecia areata. Some clones in this sample may be carry-over from other donors' samples. CDR3 region: CSVAPPGANVLTF. The DNA of the CDR3 is TGCAGCGTTGCCCCCCCAGGGGCCAACGTCCTGACTTTC. Full variable domain (rest looked up from reference TRBV29-1 and TRBJ2-6): SAVISQKPSRDICQRGTSLTIQCQVDSQVTMMFWYRQQPGQSLTLIATANQGSEATYESGFVIDKFPISRPNLTFSTLTVSNMSPEDSSIYLCSVAPPGANVLTFGAGSRLTVL.